The T cell receptor (beta chain) under discussion was sequenced for a study of cytomegalovirus exposure and HLA in healthy donors (TCRdb year 2017). With regard to the full study: An earlier analysis of some 620 of the donors reported around 280 Gb of sequence data and about 120 million unique TCR beta sequences obtained from 150 million to 200 million T cells. Approximately 330 gigabases of sequencing data and around 88 million unique TCR sequences made up an early release that covered approximately 620 HLA-typed donors. Of the approximately 400 genotyped donors, approximately 81% were placed in the genetic ancestry cluster associated with self-reported Caucasian donors. The aim of the study was to test whether cataloging public T cell receptors could identify signatures of past pathogen exposure. The study profiled the T cell repertoires of hundreds of subjects by immunosequencing and related them to cytomegalovirus serostatus. A separate validation cohort of more than 100 different subjects was used in addition to the roughly 720-subject first cohort. The study combined high-throughput TCR immunosequencing, statistical association of individual TCRs with disease status, and machine learning to predict cytomegalovirus infection status. A later analysis re-examined previously published TCR beta repertoires from 610 or so donors and added high-resolution HLA genotyping to investigate patterns of TCR occurrence. The later analysis used no new phenotypic data to find candidate immune exposures, relying instead on TCR beta sequences and their occurrence across donors. An earlier analysis of nearly 600 of the donors applied high-throughput TCR beta sequencing to assess whether each TCR beta V gene segment acted as functional or pseudogenic. Donor age, sex, ethnicity and CMV serostatus were compiled together with the repertoire data. A later genetic analysis used genome-wide SNP genotypes for about 60% of the roughly 670 donors, treating that subset as a discovery cohort. Every discovery cohort repertoire had been produced on one sequencing platform. Class I and class II HLA loci were covered by the typing at four-digit resolution. The number of typed donors differed by locus: about 629-630 for A, B, C, DRB1 and DQB1; approximately 540 for DQA1; around 580 for DPA1; and some 470 for DPB1. Roughly 5 DR-DQ haplotypes were treated as single units for association and clustering because of strong linkage in the cohort. Among roughly 370 genotyped donors of the cohort, an average of roughly 240,000 unique TCR beta nucleotide sequences were sequenced per donor, roughly 18% of them non-productive.

The cohort consisted of 600 to 750 healthy bone marrow donors. All cohort members were sampled while nominally healthy, although unrecorded immune exposures were likely present. The donor was CMV seronegative and was included in the group of about 400 seronegative cohort members. A peripheral blood sample was collected from each donor, and TCR beta sequencing was performed on peripheral blood mononuclear cells. The Qiagen DNeasy Blood Extraction Kit was used to extract genomic DNA from the blood cell samples. Note on this clone: It lacks a known antigen. Per-base qualities were not stored, and no clone one base away is much larger.

Beyond this particular receptor, the publication reports: A later analysis found that most CMV-associated TCR beta chains appeared HLA-restricted, with HLA associations seemingly driven largely by CMV exposure. In an earlier analysis of about 550 of the donors, most TCR beta V segments were observed in productive rearrangements about 87% or about 30% of the time, broadly matching IMGT annotations. The classifier was reported to diagnose cytomegalovirus status with high specificity and sensitivity in both the original cohort and the validation cohort. CMV serostatus was the only immune exposure information available for the cohort. The study gave a list of 150 to 200 TCR beta chains associated with cytomegalovirus. Because HLA typing was unavailable for some donors at each locus, only the typed subset was used in association tests. A further reported finding was that TCR beta sequences accurately predicted the HLA-A and HLA-B alleles for most subjects in the first cohort. In vitro tests confirmed that a few of the cytomegalovirus-associated TCR beta chains recognize cytomegalovirus antigens. In a later genetic analysis, a missense DCLRE1C variant was associated with V-gene and J-gene trimming of TCR beta chains, and the association was replicated in an independent cohort. Over 15 rarely observed V segments, including chromosome 9 orphons, were excluded from the earlier analysis of almost 600 of the donors because counts were too low. According to a later analysis, TCR association rates differed among HLA loci, with DRB1 alleles showing the most associated TCRs and HLA-C alleles showing the fewest. Correlated functional status among segregating V segments might reflect linkage disequilibrium, but an unknown experimental factor could not be ruled out. In a later analysis, several top co-occurrence clusters were reported to appear linked to parvovirus B19, influenza, CMV and Epstein-Barr virus. In a later analysis, HLA-associated TCR beta chains showed more clonal expansion and lower generation probabilities than non-associated chains that were equally common. Presence/absence analyses assumed roughly uniform sequencing depth across donors, an assumption that may not hold. Only TCR beta chains were sequenced in this cohort, and the absence of alpha or paired-chain data limited detectable features. According to a later genetic analysis, donors in an Asian-associated ancestry cluster had fewer N-insertions in productive TCRs than the approximately 670-donor mean. A group of highly shared sequence variants was considered likely to be a technical artifact of the sequencing pipeline. The authors suggested that the approach could potentially be extended to other disease states and immunological phenotypes. Specific HLA alleles were associated with 15,000 to 20,000 TCR beta sequences at a false discovery rate of 0.05 in a later analysis. Most TCR sequences were seen in very few donors, while some public TCRs were found in many individuals. When HLA alleles, especially DR and DQ, strongly co-occurred, attributing TCR associations to individual alleles was difficult.

The method behind the library was the immunoSEQ multiplex PCR assay. For the multiplex PCR, a mixture combining 60 forward primers for TCR Vbeta segments and 13 reverse primers for TCR Jbeta segments was used. A multiplex PCR assay on genomic DNA amplified the CDR3 region of rearranged TCR beta genes. The amplified TCR beta libraries were sequenced on the Illumina HiSeq System as 87-base-pair reads. The source study handled its data this way. In a later analysis, roughly 80 million unique TCR beta chains were counted across the roughly 610 repertoires, and around 10 million of these chains were shared by at least two donors. To remove PCR and sequencing errors, raw reads were error-corrected and collapsed into unique sequences using a nearest-neighbor algorithm that merged closely related sequences. To assign V, D and J gene segments, CDR3 sequences were aligned to IMGT reference sequences. For a sequence to be retained, a match of at least six nucleotides to both a V gene segment and a J gene segment was required. Rearrangements were classified as productive when the CDR3 lacked stop codons and remained in frame with V and J, and all other rearrangements were classified as non-productive. Following IMGT convention, CDR3 was defined as the stretch from the second conserved V-encoded cysteine to the conserved J-encoded phenylalanine. Sequences without an unambiguous match to a single V gene segment were excluded from the earlier analysis of over 500 of the donors. In an earlier analysis of more than 500 of the donors, a V segment was called functional when productive rearrangements were above 56.7%, and segregating when the standard deviation between donors exceeded 5%. A statistical classification framework was developed to diagnose cytomegalovirus status using the catalog of TCR beta chain sequences. In a later analysis, V and J genes were assigned by comparing TCR nucleotide sequences against IMGT/GENE-DB human TR gene sequences. The TCRdist pipeline was used in a later analysis to assign CDR3 sequences and most-parsimonious VDJ recombination scenarios. In a later analysis, each TCR beta chain was defined by its CDR3 amino acid sequence together with its V-gene family, and reads lacking a unique V-gene family were excluded. To address suspected cross-contamination and a sequencing artifact, a later analysis removed a few hundred highly shared, low-generation-probability nucleotide sequences. For each public chain, a later analysis derived a clonal expansion index from normalized ranks of inferred template counts within each repertoire. Generation probabilities in a later analysis came from a VDJ recombination model fitted to out-of-frame rearrangements, and those results were checked against IGoR. Hypergeometric tests were used in a later analysis to score TCR-TCR, TCR-HLA and TCR-CMV co-occurrence, with a repertoire-size bias correction applied to the TCR pairs. In a later analysis, false discovery rates were estimated by permuting HLA or CMV assignments 20 times. A later analysis grouped co-occurring TCRs with DBSCAN, adding TCRdist sequence similarity when clustering within HLA-allele-positive subsets. For co-occurrence clustering, repertoires with fewer than 30,000 or more than 120,000 public chains were excluded, along with five repertoires with anomalous nucleotide sharing. TCRdb obtained this table from immuneACCESS and retained in-frame rearrangements with V and J assigned. These tables miss some clones; where compared with another copy, unresolved V genes account for less than half of the shortfall, and the remainder is unexplained. Clonal size and the V and J genes are those of that table, whereas D and trimming came from the DNA. The sample profile shows 110,000 or so clones; 82% of them were found once. The ten biggest clones cover 2.5% of the sample.

This TCR derives from a woman aged 18-35 years in good health and CMV-seronegative. Sequencing used PBMCs.

The DNA sequence is TGTGCCTCCAGGGTGGCGGCGACCTACGAGCAGTACTTC. Its protein reads: CASRVAATYEQYF. Here the chain combines TRBV28 and TRBJ2-7; the D gene is perhaps TRBD1, on 5 matching bases. The CDR3 measures 13 amino acids from cysteine to phenylalanine. The only DNA kept is the CDR3, 39 bases in frame from the first base. CDR1 and CDR2 were assigned from the germline V gene as MDHEN and SYDVKM. V loses 11 bases, J loses 2 bases, and the germline ends lie 16 bases apart. The full variable domain, with segments outside the CDR3 supplied by the reference TRBV28 and TRBJ2-7 proteins, appears as DVKVTQSSRYLVKRTGEKVFLECVQDMDHENMFWYRQDPGLGLRLIYFSYDVKMKEKGDIPEGYSVSREKKERFSLILESASTNQTSMYLCASRVAATYEQYFGPGTRLTVT.